This entry is about one T cell receptor (beta chain). Its antigen is as yet unknown. A much larger clone sits a single nucleotide away, making a read error possible. The data originate from a study of T cell clonotyping in hematopoietic cell transplantation. Regarding the study as a whole: After transplant, recipient diversity fell while pathologically expanded clonotypes grew through day 180. Broader posttransplant TCR repertoire diversity was predicted by graft donor and pretransplant recipient Inverse Simpson Index values.

Germline V gene data show CDR1 as LGHNA and CDR2 as YSLEER. V was shortened by 4 bases and J by 0 bases, with 7 bases between the two germline ends. This CDR3 comprises 14 residues. Libraries were prepared by immunoSEQ multiplex PCR; TCRdb keeps only in-frame clonotypes and omits some of them. Of approximately 780 clones listed, around 77% were seen once; the top ten hold around 10%. The chain employs TRBV4-3 and TRBJ1-3; perhaps TRBD1 as D (6 bases). The receptor comes from a female patient aged 30-39 years who had an allogeneic stem cell transplant, so the T cells may come from the graft donor. Some clones in this sample may be carry-over from other donors' samples. This sample comprised PBMCs, obtained 30 days after allogeneic stem cell transplant. In nucleotides, the CDR3 is TGCGCCAGCAGCCCAGGGGACTCTGGAAACACCATATATTTT. It encodes CASSPGDSGNTIYF.